The 4 T cell receptor beta chains below come from one sample, sequenced in a study of blood T cells in healthy people across ages. PCR was performed a second time for roughly 7 to 12 cycles using a sample-barcoded 5' primer and a J-beta primer mix. From the 5' RACE reads, TCRdb called clonotypes with MiXCR, one entry per CDR3 protein. The sample has roughly 560,000 distinct CDR3 sequences, around 24% seen once. This same sample was also part of a study on T cells of mothers and their children.

The sample taken for sequencing was blood. Source of these receptors: a boy aged 5-17 years in good health.

This clonotype was observed a handful of times. V usage is TRBV19 and J usage is TRBJ1-3; D call uncertain. Trimming left V 3 bases short and J 9 bases short, with 9 bases between. The CDR3 has 12 residues. Germline V gene sequence: CDR1 LNHDA, CDR2 SQIVND (reference sequence). CDR3 nucleotides: TGTGCCAGTAGTATCGGCCGGACCACCATATATTTT. The encoded protein is CASSIGRTTIYF.

This chain connects TRBV7-9 to TRBJ1-5, with D possibly matching TRBD1 (5 bases). Germline assignment: CDR1 SEHNR and CDR2 FQNEAQ (reference sequence). V was pared by 5 bases and J by 6 bases, with 17 bases between. The CDR3 has 15 amino acids. CDR3 loop: CASSIGTAVSQPQHF. For the CDR3, the DNA is TGTGCCAGCAGCATAGGGACCGCCGTCTCTCAGCCCCAGCATTTT. The variable domain in full, with the rest retrieved from reference TRBV7-9 and TRBJ1-5, is DTGVSQNPRHKITKRGQNVTFRCDPISEHNRLYWYRQTLGQGPEFLTYFQNEAQLEKSRLLSDRFSAERPKGSFSTLEIQRTEQGDSAMYLCASSIGTAVSQPQHFGDGTRLSIL.

This rearrangement joins TRBV30 to TRBJ2-7, with 9 positions matching TRBD2. V trimming: 3 bases; J trimming: 3 bases; junction bases outside the gene matches: 12. There are 16 residues in the CDR3. Germline CDR1 is GTSNPN and CDR2 is SVGIG (reference sequence). CDR3 sequence (DNA): TGTGCCTGGAGCAGCCCTCCTACTAGCGGGTTCTACGAGCAGTACTTC. Amino acids: CAWSSPPTSGFYEQYF.

V usage is TRBV7-9 and J usage is TRBJ2-1; TRBD1 agrees at 7 bases. There are 16 residues in the CDR3. V dropped 2 bases and J dropped 2; count of bases not matched to a gene: 6. Germline V CDR1 and CDR2: SEHNR, FQNEAQ (reference sequence). The CDR3 loop reads CASSLTGVPPYNEQFF. The CDR3 DNA reads TGTGCCAGCAGCTTAACAGGGGTCCCCCCCTACAATGAGCAGTTCTTC.